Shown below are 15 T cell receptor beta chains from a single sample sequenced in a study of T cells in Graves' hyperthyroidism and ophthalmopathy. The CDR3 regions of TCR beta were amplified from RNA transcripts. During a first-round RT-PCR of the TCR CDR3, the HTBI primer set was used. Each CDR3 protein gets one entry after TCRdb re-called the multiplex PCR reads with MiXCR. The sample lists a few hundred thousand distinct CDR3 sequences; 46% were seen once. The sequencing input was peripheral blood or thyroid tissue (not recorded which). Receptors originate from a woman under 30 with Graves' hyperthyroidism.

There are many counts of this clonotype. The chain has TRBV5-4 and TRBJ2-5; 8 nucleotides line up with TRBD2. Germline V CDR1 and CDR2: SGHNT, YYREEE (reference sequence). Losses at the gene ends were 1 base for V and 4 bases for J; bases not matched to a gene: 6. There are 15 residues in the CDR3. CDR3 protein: CASSLPGRARETQYF. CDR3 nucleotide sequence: TGTGCCAGCAGCTTGCCCGGGAGGGCCCGAGAGACCCAGTACTTC.

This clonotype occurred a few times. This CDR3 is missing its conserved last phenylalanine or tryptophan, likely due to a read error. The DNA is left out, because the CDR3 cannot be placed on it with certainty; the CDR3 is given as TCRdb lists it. The CDR3 spells CATSRGTVSY. The chain employs TRBV15 and TRBJ1-2. CDR1 and CDR2 from the germline V gene are LNHNV and YYDKDF (reference sequence). Ends included, the CDR3 has 10 residues.

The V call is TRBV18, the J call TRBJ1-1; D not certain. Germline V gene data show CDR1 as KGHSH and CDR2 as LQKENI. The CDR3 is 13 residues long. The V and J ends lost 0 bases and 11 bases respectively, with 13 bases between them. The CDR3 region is CASSPPVGMFAFF. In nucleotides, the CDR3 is TGTGCCAGCTCACCACCGGTGGGGATGTTTGCTTTCTTT.

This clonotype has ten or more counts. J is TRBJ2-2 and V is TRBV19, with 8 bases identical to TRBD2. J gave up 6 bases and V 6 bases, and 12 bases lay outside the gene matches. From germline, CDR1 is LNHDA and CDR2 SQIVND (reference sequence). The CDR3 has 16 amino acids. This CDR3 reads CASSIQSGRGSGELFF. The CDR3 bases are TGTGCCAGTAGCATACAAAGCGGGAGAGGGTCCGGGGAGCTGTTTTTT.

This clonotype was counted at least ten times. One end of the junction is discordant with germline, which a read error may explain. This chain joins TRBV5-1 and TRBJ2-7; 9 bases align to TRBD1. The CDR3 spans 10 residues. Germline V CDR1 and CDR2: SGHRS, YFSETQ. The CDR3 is CASSTGQGPF. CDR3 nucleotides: TGCGCCAGCAGCACGGGACAGGGCCCCTTC.

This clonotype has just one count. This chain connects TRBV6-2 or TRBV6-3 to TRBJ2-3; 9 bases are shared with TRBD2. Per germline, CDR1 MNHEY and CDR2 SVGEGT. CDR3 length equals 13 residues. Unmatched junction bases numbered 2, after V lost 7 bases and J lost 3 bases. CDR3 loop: CASTLAGTDTQYF. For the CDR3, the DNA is TGTGCCAGCACCCTAGCGGGAACAGATACGCAGTATTTT.

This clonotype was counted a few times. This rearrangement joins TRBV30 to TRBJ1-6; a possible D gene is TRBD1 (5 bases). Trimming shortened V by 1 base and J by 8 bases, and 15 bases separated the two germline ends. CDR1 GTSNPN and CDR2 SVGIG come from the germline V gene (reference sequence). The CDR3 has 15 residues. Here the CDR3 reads CAWSGRDPADSPLHF. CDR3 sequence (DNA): TGTGCCTGGAGTGGCCGGGACCCGGCTGATTCACCCCTCCACTTT.

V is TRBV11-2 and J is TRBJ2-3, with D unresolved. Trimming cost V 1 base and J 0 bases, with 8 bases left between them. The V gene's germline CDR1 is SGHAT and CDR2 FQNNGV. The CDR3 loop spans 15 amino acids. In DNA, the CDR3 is TGTGCCAGCAGCTTAGGAACAGTGAGCACAGATACGCAGTATTTT. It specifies CASSLGTVSTDTQYF.

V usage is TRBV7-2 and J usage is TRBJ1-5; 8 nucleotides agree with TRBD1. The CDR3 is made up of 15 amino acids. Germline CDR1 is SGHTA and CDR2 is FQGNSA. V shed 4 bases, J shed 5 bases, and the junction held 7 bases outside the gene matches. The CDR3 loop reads CASSSGQEVDQPQHF. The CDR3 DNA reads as TGTGCCAGCAGCTCGGGACAGGAGGTCGATCAGCCCCAGCATTTT.

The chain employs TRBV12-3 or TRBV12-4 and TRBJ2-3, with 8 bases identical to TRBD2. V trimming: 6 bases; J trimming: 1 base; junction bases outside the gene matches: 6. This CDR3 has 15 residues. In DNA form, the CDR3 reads TGTGCCAGCAGGCCGGGGGGGGCAGGCACAGATACGCAGTATTTT. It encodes CASRPGGAGTDTQYF.

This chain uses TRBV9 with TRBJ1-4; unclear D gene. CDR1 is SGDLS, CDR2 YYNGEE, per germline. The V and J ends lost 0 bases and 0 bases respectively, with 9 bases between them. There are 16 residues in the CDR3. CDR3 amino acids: CASSVEGGTTNEKLFF. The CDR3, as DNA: TGTGCCAGCAGCGTAGAGGGAGGGACAACTAATGAAAAACTGTTTTTT. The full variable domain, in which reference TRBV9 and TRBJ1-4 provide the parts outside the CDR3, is DSGVTQTPKHLITATGQRVTLRCSPRSGDLSVYWYQQSLDQGLQFLIQYYNGEERAKGNILERFSAQQFPDLHSELNLSSLELGDSALYFCASSVEGGTTNEKLFFGSGTQLSVL.

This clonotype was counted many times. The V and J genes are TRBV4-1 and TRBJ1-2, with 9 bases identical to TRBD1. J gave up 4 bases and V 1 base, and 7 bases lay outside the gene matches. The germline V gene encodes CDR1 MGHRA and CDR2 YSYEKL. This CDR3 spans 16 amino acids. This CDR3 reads CASSQVVHRGLYGYTF. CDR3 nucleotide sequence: TGCGCCAGCAGCCAAGTAGTACACAGGGGGCTCTATGGCTACACCTTC.

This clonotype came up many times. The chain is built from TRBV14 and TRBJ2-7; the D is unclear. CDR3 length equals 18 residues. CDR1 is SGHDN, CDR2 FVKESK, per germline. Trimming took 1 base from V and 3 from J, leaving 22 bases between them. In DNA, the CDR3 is TGTGCCAGCAGCCAAGGGGTAACCAGCCAGCGACTCTACTACGAGCAGTACTTC. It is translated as CASSQGVTSQRLYYEQYF.

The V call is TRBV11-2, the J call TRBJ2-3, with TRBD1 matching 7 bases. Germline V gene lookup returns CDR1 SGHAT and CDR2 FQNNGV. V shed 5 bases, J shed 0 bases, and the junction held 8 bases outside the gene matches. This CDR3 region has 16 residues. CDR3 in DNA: TGTGCCAGCAGCCGAAGCCGGGACAGCAGCACAGATACGCAGTATTTT. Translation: CASSRSRDSSTDTQYF.

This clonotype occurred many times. The CDR3 bases are TGCAGCGTTGAGGACCCCCCTGGACCCCTCCACTTT. Protein product: CSVEDPPGPLHF. The J gene is TRBJ1-6, the V gene TRBV29-1; D is ambiguous. CDR1 is SQVTM and CDR2 is ANQGSEA in the germline V gene. The CDR3 sequence is 12 residues long. Trimming removed 3 bases at V and 12 bases at J, with 12 bases between.